This TCR beta chain comes out of a study of shared clonotypes between healthy human individuals. Study background: Each donor had three CD4 naive, three CD4 memory, two CD8 naive and one CD8 memory plate. Study conclusions and caveats: Sample collection involved blood only; tissue repertoires are likely different.

Here immunoSEQ multiplex PCR was the method, and the copy in TCRdb shows in-frame clones only, minus some. Of more than 2 million clones in the sample, over 85% were seen once. Germline CDR1 and CDR2: SGHRS and YFSETQ. V gave up 5 bases and J gave up 3 bases; unmatched junction bases: 6. The CDR3 covers 15 residues. Positive CCR7 selection of CD45RO-negative cells yielded the naive CD8 cells, and terminally differentiated effector memory CD45RA+ cells were excluded. Points on this clone: Its antigen is not known.

The TCR was taken from a man younger than 35 in good health. Material for sequencing was naive CD8+ T cells sorted from blood. V gene TRBV5-1 combines with J gene TRBJ2-2; TRBD1 aligns across 8 bases. CDR3 in DNA: TGCGCCAGCAGACTGACGGGACAGGACACCGGGGAGCTGTTTTTT. Residues: CASRLTGQDTGELFF.